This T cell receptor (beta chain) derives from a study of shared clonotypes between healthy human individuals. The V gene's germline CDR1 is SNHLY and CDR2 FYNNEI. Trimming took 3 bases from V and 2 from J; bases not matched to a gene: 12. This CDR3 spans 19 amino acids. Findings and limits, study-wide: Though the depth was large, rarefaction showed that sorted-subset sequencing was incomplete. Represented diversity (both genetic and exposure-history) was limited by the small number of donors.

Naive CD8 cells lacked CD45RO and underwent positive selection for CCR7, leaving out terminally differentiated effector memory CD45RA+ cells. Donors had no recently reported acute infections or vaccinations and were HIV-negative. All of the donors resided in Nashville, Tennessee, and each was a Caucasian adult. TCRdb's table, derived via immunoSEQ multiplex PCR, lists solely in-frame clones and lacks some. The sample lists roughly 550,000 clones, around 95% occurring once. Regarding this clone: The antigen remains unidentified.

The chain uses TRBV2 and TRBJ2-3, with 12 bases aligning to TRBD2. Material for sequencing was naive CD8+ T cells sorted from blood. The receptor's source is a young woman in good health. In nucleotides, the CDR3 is TGTGCCAGCAGTGAGGGGCTAGCGGGAGGGCCGGGATCCACAGATACGCAGTATTTT. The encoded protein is CASSEGLAGGPGSTDTQYF.